The 5 T cell receptor beta chains listed next were all sequenced from one sample in a study of human T cells and chemical hapten exposure. One entry per CDR3 protein, called by TCRdb with MiXCR from the RACE reads. The table includes more than 85,000 distinct CDR3 sequences, over 6.5% detected once. Time point of the sample: pre-sensitization, week 0. The treatment is: therapeutic diphenylcyclopropenone sensitization with weekly scalp DPC. This specimen consisted of whole blood, obtained in connection with sensitization to the hapten diphenylcyclopropenone (DPC). These receptors were obtained from a man aged 40-55 years with alopecia areata. Some clones in this sample may be carry-over from other donors' samples.

This clonotype came up a few times. The chain has TRBV20-1 and TRBJ1-1; D is unclear. The CDR3 contains 12 residues. V was clipped by 2 bases and J by 0 bases, with 4 bases between them. Germline V CDR1 and CDR2: DFQATT, SNEGSKA (reference sequence). The CDR3 DNA reads as TGCAGTGCTAGAAGGATGAACACTGAAGCTTTCTTT. It yields the protein CSARRMNTEAFF.

This clonotype was seen more than once but under ten times. The rearrangement joins TRBV20-1 to TRBJ2-2, with 10 positions matching TRBD2. The trim removed 6 bases at V and 4 bases at J, leaving 14 bases unmatched. Germline V gives CDR1 DFQATT, CDR2 SNEGSKA (reference sequence). The CDR3 consists of 17 residues. This CDR3 is CSALRLLAGAGTGELFF. The CDR3 DNA is TGCAGTGCCCTAAGGCTCCTAGCGGGAGCGGGCACCGGGGAGCTGTTTTTT.

This chain joins TRBV6-2 or TRBV6-3 and TRBJ2-1, with 9 bases that match TRBD2. Losses at the gene ends were 2 bases for V and 6 bases for J; bases not matched to a gene: 2. Germline loops: CDR1 MNHEY, CDR2 SVGEGT. This CDR3 is 14 amino acids long. The CDR3 coding sequence is TGTGCCAGCAGTTACAGCGGGAGGATCAATGAGCAGTTCTTC. Translation gives CASSYSGRINEQFF.

The genes are TRBV7-9 and TRBJ2-3; TRBD1 matches at 8 bases. The CDR3 totals 16 residues. Trimming removed 8 bases from V and 6 bases from J; junction bases left unmatched: 16. Germline V gives CDR1 SEHNR, CDR2 FQNEAQ (reference sequence). CDR3 loop: CASVVGTGFFSDTQYF. The CDR3 nucleotides read TGTGCCAGCGTGGTGGGGACAGGATTTTTCTCTGATACGCAGTATTTT.

The table lists this clonotype with a few counts. The chain employs TRBV27 and TRBJ1-1, with TRBD1 matching 7 bases. The germline V gene has CDR1 MNHEY and CDR2 SMNVEV (reference sequence). This CDR3 is built from 13 residues. J lost 6 bases, V lost 4 bases, and 5 bases had no gene match. The CDR3, as DNA: TGTGCCAGCAGTTCCCTGGACAGGCCTGAAGCTTTCTTT. Protein sequence: CASSSLDRPEAFF.